This T cell receptor beta chain derives from a study of control samples from healthy donors and cancer patients. Germline CDR1 and CDR2: SNHLY and FYNNEI. This CDR3 comprises 13 residues. V was trimmed by 8 bases and J by 2 bases, leaving 12 bases between them. This clone was picked up a small number of times. Generated by immunoSEQ multiplex PCR, the TCRdb table keeps only in-frame clones and is missing some. The sample shows about 51,000 clones, more than 70% of them seen only once. The TCR originated in a man in his forties or fifties with head and neck cancer. Sequenced: PBMCs. The V and J genes are TRBV2 and TRBJ1-1, with D tentatively TRBD1 (5 bases). The CDR3 spells CASLEGSNTEAFF. Here the CDR3 DNA reads TGTGCCAGCCTGGAGGGGAGTAACACTGAAGCTTTCTTT.